This TCR beta chain derives from a study of blood T cell repertoires in COVID-19. This CDR3 is 13 amino acids long. V lost 1 base and J lost 5, with 9 bases in between. CDR1 and CDR2 (germline): GTSNPN, SVGIG (reference sequence). This table comes from immunoSEQ multiplex PCR, and its TCRdb copy is limited to in-frame clones, with some not included. The sample lists about 15,000 clones, around 90% occurring once. This sequence was found in a human donor in a cohort sampled during active COVID-19. Specimen: peripheral blood. This rearrangement joins TRBV30 to TRBJ1-3; the D is unclear. The DNA of the CDR3 is TGTGCCTGGAGTGAACTTCCTAGAAACACCATATATTTT. Its protein product is CAWSELPRNTIYF.